A selection of T cell receptor beta chains follows, all from one sample in a study of blood T cell repertoires in COVID-19. Assay used: immunoSEQ multiplex PCR; TCRdb lists only in-frame clones, some missing. There are some 250,000 clones in the sample; roughly 79% occur only once, and 7.5% lies in the top ten. Material for sequencing was peripheral blood. The receptor set was obtained from a woman aged 80 or over with COVID-19, enrolled during active disease. CDR3s include the opening cysteine and the closing phenylalanine or tryptophan. The order of the fields is J gene, V gene, clone size, D gene, CDR3 DNA, CDR3 protein. A D gene is named only where the DNA matches it firmly. Some rows mark clone size as missing; the rest say once, few, many or name a class of expanded clone.

j_gene: TRBJ2-7
v_gene: TRBV19
abundance: NA
d_gene: TRBD1
CDR3nt: TGTGCCAGTAGTCGACAGGGGGCCTACGAGCAGTACTTC
CDR3aa: CASSRQGAYEQYF

j_gene: TRBJ1-2
v_gene: TRBV7-9
abundance: NA
d_gene: NA
CDR3nt: TGTGCCAGCAGCGTGCAGGGGAACTATGGCTACACCTTC
CDR3aa: CASSVQGNYGYTF

j_gene: TRBJ1-3
v_gene: TRBV2
abundance: NA
d_gene: TRBD1
CDR3nt: TGTGCCAGCGCCGGGACAGGGGGAAACACCATATATTTT
CDR3aa: CASAGTGGNTIYF

j_gene: TRBJ1-4
v_gene: TRBV5-1
abundance: NA
d_gene: TRBD1
CDR3nt: TGCGCCAGCAGGTCAACGGCAGGGGGCTTCCTAACTAATGAAAAACTGTTTTTT
CDR3aa: CASRSTAGGFLTNEKLFF

j_gene: TRBJ1-3
v_gene: TRBV7-2
abundance: NA
d_gene: NA
CDR3nt: TGTGCCAGCAGCCAACAACCCTACGGAGGCTCTGGAAACACCATATATTTT
CDR3aa: CASSQQPYGGSGNTIYF

j_gene: TRBJ1-5
v_gene: TRBV5-1
abundance: NA
d_gene: NA
CDR3nt: TGCGCCAGCAGCAGGCTCGGAGGTTTCAATCAGCCCCAGCATTTT
CDR3aa: CASSRLGGFNQPQHF

j_gene: TRBJ1-2
v_gene: TRBV3-1/TRBV3-2
abundance: NA
d_gene: TRBD1
CDR3nt: TGTGCCAGCAGCCAAACCGGGACAGGGGGAATTGGCTACACCTTC
CDR3aa: CASSQTGTGGIGYTF

j_gene: TRBJ1-1
v_gene: TRBV19
abundance: NA
d_gene: TRBD1
CDR3nt: TGTGCCAGTAGTATCTTTCGGGGACAGGGGAACACTGAAGCTTTCTTT
CDR3aa: CASSIFRGQGNTEAFF

j_gene: TRBJ2-3
v_gene: TRBV11-2
abundance: once
d_gene: TRBD1
CDR3nt: TGTGCCAGCAGCACAACACAGGGGGTTGATACGCAGTATTTT
CDR3aa: CASSTTQGVDTQYF

j_gene: TRBJ2-7
v_gene: TRBV10-3
abundance: once
d_gene: TRBD1
CDR3nt: TGTGCCATCAGTGATACGGACAGGCGCTCCTACGAGCAGTACTTC
CDR3aa: CAISDTDRRSYEQYF

j_gene: TRBJ1-2
v_gene: TRBV4-1
abundance: NA
d_gene: NA
CDR3nt: TGCGCCAGCAGATCGGAGACCCGGCGCTACACCTTC
CDR3aa: CASRSETRRYTF

j_gene: TRBJ1-5
v_gene: TRBV19
abundance: few
d_gene: NA
CDR3nt: TGTGCCAGTAGTACGGGACCCGGGGGGGTTCAGCCCCAGCATTTT
CDR3aa: CASSTGPGGVQPQHF

j_gene: TRBJ1-2
v_gene: TRBV5-1
abundance: NA
d_gene: NA
CDR3nt: TGCGCCAGCAGCTTGGTTCCAGGGGTCAACTATGGCTACACCTTC
CDR3aa: CASSLVPGVNYGYTF

j_gene: TRBJ2-7
v_gene: TRBV6-5
abundance: NA
d_gene: NA
CDR3nt: TGTGCCAGCAGTCGACGGACGGGAGAGCAGTACTTC
CDR3aa: CASSRRTGEQYF

j_gene: TRBJ2-2
v_gene: TRBV7-2
abundance: NA
d_gene: NA
CDR3nt: TGTGCCAGCAGCCACGACAGGATCTCCACCGGGGAGCTGTTTTTT
CDR3aa: CASSHDRISTGELFF

j_gene: TRBJ1-1
v_gene: TRBV19
abundance: NA
d_gene: NA
CDR3nt: TGTGCCAGTACCTTGAGGGATTTGAACACTGAAGCTTTCTTT
CDR3aa: CASTLRDLNTEAFF

j_gene: TRBJ2-1
v_gene: TRBV7-8
abundance: NA
d_gene: TRBD2
CDR3nt: TGTGCCAGCACCAATCGCATGGCCCTAGCGGGAGGGCCAAAAAACTACAATGAGCAGTTCTTC
CDR3aa: CASTNRMALAGGPKNYNEQFF

j_gene: TRBJ2-1
v_gene: TRBV7-3
abundance: NA
d_gene: TRBD1
CDR3nt: TGTGCCAGCAGCTCTGCCGGGACAGGGGGCCGGAATGAGCAGTTCTTC
CDR3aa: CASSSAGTGGRNEQFF

j_gene: TRBJ2-1
v_gene: TRBV7-2
abundance: NA
d_gene: TRBD2
CDR3nt: TGTGCCAGCAGCCCACAACTAGCGGGAGGGGATGAGCAGTTCTTC
CDR3aa: CASSPQLAGGDEQFF

j_gene: TRBJ1-2
v_gene: TRBV11-2
abundance: NA
d_gene: TRBD1
CDR3nt: TGTGCCAGCAGCTCAAATGAACAGGGGAGCTATGGCTACACCTTC
CDR3aa: CASSSNEQGSYGYTF

j_gene: TRBJ1-5
v_gene: TRBV27
abundance: NA
d_gene: NA
CDR3nt: TGTGCCAGCAGCCTTGACAGGACAAATCAGCCCCAGCATTTT
CDR3aa: CASSLDRTNQPQHF

j_gene: TRBJ1-3
v_gene: TRBV15
abundance: NA
d_gene: NA
CDR3nt: TGTGCCACCCAGCAGGGTGGAAACACCATATATTTT
CDR3aa: CATQQGGNTIYF

j_gene: TRBJ1-2
v_gene: TRBV5-5
abundance: once
d_gene: NA
CDR3nt: TGTGCCAGCAGCTTGGGACAGAAGTCTCTCTATGGCTACACCTTC
CDR3aa: CASSLGQKSLYGYTF

j_gene: TRBJ1-6
v_gene: TRBV11-1
abundance: NA
d_gene: TRBD1
CDR3nt: TGTGCCAGCAGCCGGGACAGGTCGAATTCACCCCTCCACTTT
CDR3aa: CASSRDRSNSPLHF

j_gene: TRBJ2-1
v_gene: TRBV18
abundance: NA
d_gene: NA
CDR3nt: TGTGCCAGCTCACCACGGGCGGACTCGGGACTGTTCTTC
CDR3aa: CASSPRADSGLFF

j_gene: TRBJ1-1
v_gene: TRBV7-2
abundance: NA
d_gene: NA
CDR3nt: TGTGCCAGCCTCACAGGGATCGTGAACACTGAAGCTTTCTTT
CDR3aa: CASLTGIVNTEAFF

j_gene: TRBJ2-4
v_gene: TRBV7-8
abundance: few
d_gene: NA
CDR3nt: TGTGCCAGCAGCTCAACTCTCGGGGGGCCAGCCAAAAACATTCAGTACTTC
CDR3aa: CASSSTLGGPAKNIQYF

j_gene: TRBJ2-1
v_gene: TRBV11-3
abundance: NA
d_gene: NA
CDR3nt: TGTGCCAGCAGCCTAACCGCGGTACCTTACAATGAGCAGTTCTTC
CDR3aa: CASSLTAVPYNEQFF

j_gene: TRBJ1-2
v_gene: TRBV19
abundance: NA
d_gene: NA
CDR3nt: TGTGCCAGTAGTATTTGGGGGACATCTAACTATGGCTACACCTTC
CDR3aa: CASSIWGTSNYGYTF

j_gene: TRBJ2-5
v_gene: TRBV5-1
abundance: NA
d_gene: TRBD2
CDR3nt: TGCGCCAGCAGCTTGGCCTTGCGGGGGGGCCCGGAGACCCAGTACTTC
CDR3aa: CASSLALRGGPETQYF

j_gene: TRBJ1-2
v_gene: TRBV3-1/TRBV3-2
abundance: once
d_gene: TRBD1
CDR3nt: TGTGCCAGCAGCCAATTAGCGACAGGGGGGGGCTATGGCTACACCTTC
CDR3aa: CASSQLATGGGYGYTF

j_gene: TRBJ2-3
v_gene: TRBV5-1
abundance: NA
d_gene: TRBD2
CDR3nt: TGCGCCAGCCGCGGGACTAGCAGCACAGATACGCAGTATTTT
CDR3aa: CASRGTSSTDTQYF

j_gene: TRBJ2-5
v_gene: TRBV19
abundance: once
d_gene: NA
CDR3nt: TGTGCCAGTAGTATAATTGGCGGGGGCCAAAGGGAGACCCAGTACTTC
CDR3aa: CASSIIGGGQRETQYF

j_gene: TRBJ1-4
v_gene: TRBV7-9
abundance: few
d_gene: NA
CDR3nt: TGTGCCAGCAGCTTATCGCGGTCTAATGAAAAACTGTTTTTT
CDR3aa: CASSLSRSNEKLFF

j_gene: TRBJ1-1
v_gene: TRBV12-3/TRBV12-4
abundance: once
d_gene: NA
CDR3nt: TGTGCCAGCAGTTTAGCAGGGGGCACTGAAGCTTTCTTT
CDR3aa: CASSLAGGTEAFF

j_gene: TRBJ2-6
v_gene: TRBV5-8
abundance: NA
d_gene: NA
CDR3nt: TGTGCCAGCAGCTTCAGGGAAACGTCCGGGGCCAACGTCCTGACTTTC
CDR3aa: CASSFRETSGANVLTF

j_gene: TRBJ1-6
v_gene: TRBV28
abundance: NA
d_gene: NA
CDR3nt: TGTGCCAGCAGTTTTAGCCAGTATAATTCACCCCTCCACTTT
CDR3aa: CASSFSQYNSPLHF

j_gene: TRBJ2-5
v_gene: TRBV7-8
abundance: few
d_gene: TRBD1
CDR3nt: TGTGCCAGCAGGTTTAACAGGGGCCAAGAGACCCAGTACTTC
CDR3aa: CASRFNRGQETQYF

j_gene: TRBJ2-1
v_gene: TRBV9
abundance: NA
d_gene: TRBD2
CDR3nt: TGTGCCAGCAGCGTAGGACCGGGAGGGCCGTATGAGCAGTTCTTC
CDR3aa: CASSVGPGGPYEQFF

j_gene: TRBJ1-1
v_gene: TRBV11-3
abundance: few
d_gene: NA
CDR3nt: TGTGCCAGCAGCTCCCTTCGGGGGACGAAAGCTTTCTTT
CDR3aa: CASSSLRGTKAFF

j_gene: TRBJ1-4
v_gene: TRBV5-1
abundance: once
d_gene: NA
CDR3nt: TGCGCCAGCAGCCTTTTCCGGGGAACTAATGAAAAACTGTTTTTT
CDR3aa: CASSLFRGTNEKLFF

j_gene: TRBJ2-1
v_gene: TRBV5-1
abundance: NA
d_gene: NA
CDR3nt: TGCGCCAGCAGCTTGGCCCTTTACAATGAGCAGTTCTTC
CDR3aa: CASSLALYNEQFF

j_gene: TRBJ2-7
v_gene: TRBV5-5
abundance: NA
d_gene: NA
CDR3nt: TGTGCCAGCAGCCCTTCTACGCGCGAGCAGTACTTC
CDR3aa: CASSPSTREQYF

j_gene: TRBJ2-1
v_gene: TRBV6-5
abundance: few
d_gene: TRBD2
CDR3nt: TGTGCCAGCAGAGCGGGGGGGCCCAACAATGAGCAGTTCTTC
CDR3aa: CASRAGGPNNEQFF

j_gene: TRBJ1-2
v_gene: TRBV24-1
abundance: NA
d_gene: TRBD1
CDR3nt: TGTGCCACCAGTGACGCCGGGACAGGGGCCCCTATCTATGGCTACACCTTC
CDR3aa: CATSDAGTGAPIYGYTF

j_gene: TRBJ2-1
v_gene: TRBV23-1
abundance: NA
d_gene: NA
CDR3nt: TGCGCCAGCAGTCAATGTGGGGGGGGGCGAAACTACAATGAGCAGTTCTTC
CDR3aa: CASSQCGGGRNYNEQFF

j_gene: TRBJ2-2
v_gene: TRBV7-9
abundance: NA
d_gene: NA
CDR3nt: TGTGCCAGCAGCAAACCGAGCGGACCCGGGGAGCTGTTTTTT
CDR3aa: CASSKPSGPGELFF

j_gene: TRBJ2-7
v_gene: TRBV14
abundance: few
d_gene: NA
CDR3nt: TGTGCCAGCAGCGTCTCGCTAGGAGGAGAGCAGTACTTC
CDR3aa: CASSVSLGGEQYF

j_gene: TRBJ2-1
v_gene: TRBV27
abundance: once
d_gene: NA
CDR3nt: TGTGCCAGCAGTTTCTATAGCTCCTACAATGAGCAGTTCTTC
CDR3aa: CASSFYSSYNEQFF

j_gene: TRBJ1-6
v_gene: TRBV6-5
abundance: NA
d_gene: NA
CDR3nt: TGTGCCAGCAGTTACTCTCGGGGTAATTCACCCCTCCACTTT
CDR3aa: CASSYSRGNSPLHF

j_gene: TRBJ1-1
v_gene: TRBV4-1
abundance: NA
d_gene: NA
CDR3nt: TGCGCCAGCAGCCAAGATTTACGAGACACCTTTTTCACTGAAGCTTTCTTT
CDR3aa: CASSQDLRDTFFTEAFF

j_gene: TRBJ1-5
v_gene: TRBV15
abundance: NA
d_gene: NA
CDR3nt: TGTGCCACCAGCATTCAGGGGTCTCAGCCCCAGCATTTT
CDR3aa: CATSIQGSQPQHF

j_gene: TRBJ1-5
v_gene: TRBV7-2
abundance: NA
d_gene: NA
CDR3nt: TGTGCCAGCAGCTTATGGGGGGGGCAAAGCAATCAGCCCCAGCATTTT
CDR3aa: CASSLWGGQSNQPQHF